This passage covers 17 T cell receptor beta chains from one sample sequenced in a study of blood T cell repertoires in COVID-19. Sequenced by immunoSEQ multiplex PCR; TCRdb stores in-frame clones only, minus some. The sample has around 170,000 clones, about 88% seen once. Sample: peripheral blood. These receptors were collected from a man aged 25-40 years with active or convalescent COVID-19.

This sequence joins TRBV7-9 and TRBJ1-4; maybe TRBD1 (5 bases). CDR3 size: 14 residues. Germline V gives CDR1 SEHNR, CDR2 FQNEAQ (reference sequence). Between the trimmed V and J ends, which lost 4 bases and 8 bases, there was a span of 14 bases. The chain's CDR3 is CASSSSGLGEKLFF. CDR3 nucleotides: TGTGCCAGCAGCTCATCAGGGTTGGGGGAAAAACTGTTTTTT.

The chain links TRBV3-1 (or the pseudogene TRBV3-2) to TRBJ1-1; D is undetermined. The V gene lost 7 bases and the J gene lost 6 bases, with 15 bases spanning the gap. The CDR3 is made up of 13 amino acids. Germline V lookup: CDR1 LGHDT, CDR2 YNNKEL (reference sequence). In DNA form, the CDR3 reads TGTGCCAGCACCCTGGAGGGAGGGCCTGAAGCTTTCTTT. Its protein is CASTLEGGPEAFF.

This chain links TRBV13 with TRBJ1-4; D is unclear. The J call may be in error: the DNA end matches TRBJ2-2 better. The germline CDR1 and CDR2 sequences are PRHDT and FYEKMQ (reference sequence). The CDR3 is 12 residues long. This chain's CDR3 is CASSPLGGELFF. CDR3 nucleotide sequence: TGTGCCAGCAGTCCCCTTGGAGGGGAGCTGTTTTTT.

This clone was observed once. The chain joins TRBV21-1 to TRBJ1-2; the DNA was not used to check the table's D call, TRBD1. TRBV21-1 is labeled a pseudogene. The CDR3 loop spans 19 amino acids. The DNA for the CDR3 is TGTGCCAGCAGTAAAAGGTTGAGGCAGGGGGCCCAATCTCACTATGGCTACACCTTC. It is translated as CASSKRLRQGAQSHYGYTF.

In its sample, this clone was seen once. This sequence joins TRBV6-2 or TRBV6-3 and TRBJ2-3; 10 nucleotides match TRBD1. CDR1 is MNHEY, CDR2 SVGEGT, per germline. J gave up 4 bases and V 0 bases, and 4 bases lay outside the gene matches. The CDR3 runs to 16 residues. Here the CDR3 reads CASSYSGTGDSDTQYF. For the CDR3, the DNA is TGTGCCAGCAGTTACTCGGGGACAGGGGATTCAGATACGCAGTATTTT.

The rearrangement links TRBV10-3 to TRBJ2-2; 11 nucleotides line up with TRBD2. With V trimmed by 10 bases and J by 3 bases, 7 bases remained unmatched. The CDR3 is 15 amino acids. Germline CDR1 and CDR2: ENHRY and SYGVKD. In nucleotides, the CDR3 is TGTGCCACCTCAGGGACTAGCGGACACACCGGGGAGCTGTTTTTT. Translating it yields CATSGTSGHTGELFF.

The chain joins TRBV29-1 to TRBJ2-1; maybe TRBD2 (6 bases). The CDR3 consists of 15 residues. CDR1 is SQVTM and CDR2 is ANQGSEA in the germline V gene. V was clipped by 0 bases and J by 14 bases, with 23 bases between them. In DNA, the CDR3 is TGCAGCGTTGAAGATGGACCTGGGCTAGCGCCGTTGGAGTTCTTC. Its protein product is CSVEDGPGLAPLEFF.

The chain joins TRBV6-1 to TRBJ2-7, with D maybe TRBD1 (5 bases). Trimming cost V 2 bases and J 3 bases, with 11 bases left between them. Germline-derived CDR1 and CDR2 are MNHNS and SASEGT. The CDR3 sequence is 14 residues long. CDR3 sequence reads: CASSELPGLYEQYV. CDR3 nucleotides: TGTGCCAGCAGTGAACTTCCAGGGCTCTACGAGCAGTACGTC.

This chain joins TRBV6-2 or TRBV6-3 and TRBJ2-7; 8 nucleotides line up with TRBD1. Unmatched junction bases numbered 7, after V lost 4 bases and J lost 2 bases. Germline CDR1 is MNHEY and CDR2 is SVGEGT. There are 15 residues in the CDR3. CDR3 residues: CASSSYQGATYEQYF. The CDR3 DNA follows: TGTGCCAGCAGTTCTTATCAGGGGGCCACCTACGAGCAGTACTTC.

The CDR3 DNA reads TGTGCCAGCAGCCATCTAGCGGTAAACACCGGGGAGCTGTTTTTT. Translated, it gives CASSHLAVNTGELFF. The V gene is TRBV14, the J gene TRBJ2-2; TRBD2 aligns across 7 bases. This CDR3 comprises 15 residues. V dropped 3 bases and J dropped 2; count of bases not matched to a gene: 3. Germline loops: CDR1 SGHDN, CDR2 FVKESK.

This clone was observed a handful of times. The chain employs TRBV6-6 and TRBJ2-3, with TRBD2 matching over 11 bases. This CDR3 comprises 14 residues. In germline, CDR1 is MNHNY, CDR2 SVGAGI (reference sequence). V dropped 9 bases and J dropped 0; count of bases not matched to a gene: 2. The CDR3 DNA reads as TGTGCCAGTAGCGGGGGGGCGAGCACAGATACGCAGTATTTT. Protein product: CASSGGASTDTQYF.

The J gene is TRBJ1-2, the V gene TRBV10-1; D remains ambiguous. The CDR3 covers 13 residues. V lost 5 bases and J lost 2, with 9 bases in between. Germline-derived CDR1 and CDR2 are WNHNN and SYGVQD (reference sequence). CDR3 nucleotides: TGCGCCAGCAGTCCAGACACGAACTATGGCTACACCTTC. Its protein is CASSPDTNYGYTF.

The chain couples TRBV6-5 to TRBJ2-1; D is undetermined. The CDR3 has 11 residues. V gave up 6 bases and J gave up 12 bases, with 12 bases separating them. Germline loops: CDR1 MNHEY, CDR2 SVGAGI. The CDR3 spells CASSLGYAQFF. In DNA form, the CDR3 reads TGTGCCAGCAGCCTCGGTTATGCGCAGTTCTTC.

This chain uses TRBV3-1 (or the pseudogene TRBV3-2) with TRBJ2-5; perhaps TRBD1 as D (5 bases). The germline V gene has CDR1 LGHDT and CDR2 YNNKEL (reference sequence). The CDR3 extends over 17 amino acids. The V end was cut by 0 bases, the J end by 4 bases, with 18 bases between. The CDR3 sequence: CASSQDIRQGGPETQYF. The CDR3 nucleotides read TGTGCCAGCAGCCAAGATATCCGGCAGGGCGGTCCAGAGACCCAGTACTTC.

The chain recombines TRBV10-2 with TRBJ2-5, with D tentatively TRBD1 (5 bases). CDR3 length: 13 amino acids. Trimming cost V 7 bases and J 2 bases, with 11 bases left between them. CDR1 WSHSY and CDR2 SAAADI come from the germline V gene. The CDR3 reads CASNRQNQETQYF. DNA for the CDR3: TGCGCCAGCAACAGGCAAAATCAAGAGACCCAGTACTTC.

The gene calls are TRBV19 and TRBJ2-1, with 8 bases lining up with TRBD2. CDR1 and CDR2 (germline): LNHDA, SQIVND (reference sequence). This CDR3 spans 12 amino acids. J was trimmed by 8 bases and V by 6 bases; bases with no gene match: 3. CDR3 amino acids: CASSGGGYEQFF. The CDR3 DNA is TGTGCCAGTAGCGGGGGGGGCTATGAGCAGTTCTTC.

In DNA form, the CDR3 reads TGTGCCAGCAGTCGTCCAGTTTCTTATGGCTACACCTTC. It is translated as CASSRPVSYGYTF. J is TRBJ1-2 and V is TRBV6-2 or TRBV6-3; D remains ambiguous. The CDR3 extends over 13 amino acids. V shed 5 bases and J shed 5 bases, with 12 bases lying between them. The germline V gene has CDR1 MNHEY and CDR2 SVGEGT.